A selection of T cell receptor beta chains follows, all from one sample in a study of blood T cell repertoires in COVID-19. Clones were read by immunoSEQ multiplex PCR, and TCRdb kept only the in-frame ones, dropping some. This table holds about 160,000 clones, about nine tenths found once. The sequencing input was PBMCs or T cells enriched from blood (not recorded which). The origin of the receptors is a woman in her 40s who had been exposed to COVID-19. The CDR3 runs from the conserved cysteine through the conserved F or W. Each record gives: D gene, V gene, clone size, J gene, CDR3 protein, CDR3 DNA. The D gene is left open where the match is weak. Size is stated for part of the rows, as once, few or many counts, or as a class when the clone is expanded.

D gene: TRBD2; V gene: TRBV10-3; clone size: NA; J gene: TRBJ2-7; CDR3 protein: CAISDPVRLAGTYEQYF; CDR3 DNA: TGTGCCATCAGTGACCCAGTGAGACTAGCGGGAACCTACGAGCAGTACTTC
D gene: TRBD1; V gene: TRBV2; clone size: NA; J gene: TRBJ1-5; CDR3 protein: CASSDETGAQPQHF; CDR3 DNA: TGTGCCAGCAGTGATGAGACAGGGGCTCAGCCCCAGCATTTT
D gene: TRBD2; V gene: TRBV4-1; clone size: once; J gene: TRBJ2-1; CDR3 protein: CASSQVGLAPYNEQFF; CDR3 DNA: TGCGCCAGCAGCCAAGTGGGACTAGCGCCCTACAATGAGCAGTTCTTC
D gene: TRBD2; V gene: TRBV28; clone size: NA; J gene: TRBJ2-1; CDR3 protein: CASSLPAGDYNEQFF; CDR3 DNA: TGTGCCAGCAGTTTACCAGCGGGGGACTACAATGAGCAGTTCTTC
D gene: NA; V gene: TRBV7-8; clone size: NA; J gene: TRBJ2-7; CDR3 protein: CASSLFQGPSYEQYF; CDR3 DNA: TGTGCCAGCAGCTTATTCCAGGGCCCTTCCTACGAGCAGTACTTC
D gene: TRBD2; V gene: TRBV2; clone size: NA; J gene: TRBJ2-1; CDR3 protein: CASSLAGASYNEQFF; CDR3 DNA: TGTGCCAGCAGTCTAGCGGGAGCTTCCTACAATGAGCAGTTCTTC
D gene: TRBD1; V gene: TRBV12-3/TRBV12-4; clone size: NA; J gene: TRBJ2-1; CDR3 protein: CASKERTGQQFF; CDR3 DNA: TGTGCCAGCAAAGAGAGGACAGGTCAGCAGTTCTTC
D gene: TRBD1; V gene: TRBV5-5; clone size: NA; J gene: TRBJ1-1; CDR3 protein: CASSFGTGLNTEAFF; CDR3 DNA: TGTGCCAGCAGCTTTGGGACAGGATTGAACACTGAAGCTTTCTTT
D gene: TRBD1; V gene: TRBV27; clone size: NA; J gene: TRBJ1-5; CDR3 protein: CASRQGSNQPQHF; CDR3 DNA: TGTGCCAGCAGACAGGGGAGCAATCAGCCCCAGCATTTT
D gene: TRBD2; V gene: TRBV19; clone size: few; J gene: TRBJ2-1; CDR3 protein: CASRGWVAGNNEQFF; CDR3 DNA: TGTGCCAGTAGGGGGTGGGTAGCGGGAAACAATGAGCAGTTCTTC
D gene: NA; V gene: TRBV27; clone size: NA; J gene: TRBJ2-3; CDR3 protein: CASSGADTQYF; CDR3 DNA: TGTGCCAGCTCGGGGGCAGATACGCAGTATTTT
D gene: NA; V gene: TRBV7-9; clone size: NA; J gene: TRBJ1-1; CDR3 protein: CASSFLTGKNTEAFF; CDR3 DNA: TGTGCCAGCAGCTTTCTTACAGGGAAAAACACTGAAGCTTTCTTT
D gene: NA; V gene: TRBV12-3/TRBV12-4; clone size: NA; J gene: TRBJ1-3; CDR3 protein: CASSTLTGNTIYF; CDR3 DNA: TGTGCCAGCAGCACTCTTACCGGAAACACCATATATTTT
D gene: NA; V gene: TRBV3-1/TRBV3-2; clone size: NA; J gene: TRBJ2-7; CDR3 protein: CASSSNRDLHEQYF; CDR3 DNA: TGTGCCAGCAGCTCTAACAGGGACCTGCACGAGCAGTACTTC
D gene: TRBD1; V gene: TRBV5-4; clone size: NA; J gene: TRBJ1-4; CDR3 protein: CASSSRDRGGDEKLFF; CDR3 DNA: TGTGCCAGCAGCTCCCGGGACAGGGGTGGGGATGAAAAACTGTTTTTT
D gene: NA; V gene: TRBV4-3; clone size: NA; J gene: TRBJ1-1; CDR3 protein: CASSQDSINTEAFF; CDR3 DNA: TGCGCCAGCAGCCAAGATTCTATAAACACTGAAGCTTTCTTT
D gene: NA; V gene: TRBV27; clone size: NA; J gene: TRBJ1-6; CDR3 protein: CASSLRISLSPLHF; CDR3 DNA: TGTGCCAGCAGTTTAAGAATCTCACTCTCACCCCTCCACTTT
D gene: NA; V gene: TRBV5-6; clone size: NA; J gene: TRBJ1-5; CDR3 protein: CASSLRGYSNQPQHF; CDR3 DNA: TGTGCCAGCAGCTTGCGAGGGTATAGCAATCAGCCCCAGCATTTT
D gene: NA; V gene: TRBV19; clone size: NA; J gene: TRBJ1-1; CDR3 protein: CASSIRQGNTEAFF; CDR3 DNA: TGTGCCAGTAGTATAAGGCAGGGAAACACTGAAGCTTTCTTT
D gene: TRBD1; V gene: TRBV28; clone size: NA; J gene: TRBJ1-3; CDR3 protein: CASSTDRALSGNTIYF; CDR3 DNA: TGTGCCAGCAGTACCGACAGGGCCCTCTCTGGAAACACCATATATTTT
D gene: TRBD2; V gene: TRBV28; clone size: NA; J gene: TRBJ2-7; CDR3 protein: CASSLLAGGSRQEQYF; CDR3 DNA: TGTGCCAGCAGTTTACTAGCGGGAGGAAGTCGGCAAGAGCAGTACTTC
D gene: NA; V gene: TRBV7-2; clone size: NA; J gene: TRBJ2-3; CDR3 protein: CASSFLGLARTADTQYF; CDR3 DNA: TGTGCCAGCAGCTTCTTAGGATTGGCCCGTACAGCAGATACGCAGTATTTT
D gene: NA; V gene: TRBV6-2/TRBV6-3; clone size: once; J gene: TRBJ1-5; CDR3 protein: CASSLETESNQPQHF; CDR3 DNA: TGTGCCAGCAGTCTCGAGACAGAAAGCAATCAGCCCCAGCATTTT
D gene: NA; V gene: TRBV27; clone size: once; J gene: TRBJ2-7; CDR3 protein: CASSLGGRQKEYF; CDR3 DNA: TGTGCCAGCAGTTTGGGAGGCAGACAGAAAGAGTACTTC
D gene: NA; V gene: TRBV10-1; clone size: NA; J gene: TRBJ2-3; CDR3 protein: CASSLDFSTDTQYF; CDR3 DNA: TGCGCCAGCAGTCTGGACTTCTCCACAGATACGCAGTATTTT
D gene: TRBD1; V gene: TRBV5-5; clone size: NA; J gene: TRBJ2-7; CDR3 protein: CASSRQGAGEQYF; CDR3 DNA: TGTGCCAGCAGCCGACAGGGGGCGGGGGAGCAGTACTTC
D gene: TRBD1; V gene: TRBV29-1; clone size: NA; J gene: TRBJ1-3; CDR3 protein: CSVEIRDRPHRGNTIYF; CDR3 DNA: TGCAGCGTTGAGATCCGGGACAGGCCCCATAGAGGAAACACCATATATTTT
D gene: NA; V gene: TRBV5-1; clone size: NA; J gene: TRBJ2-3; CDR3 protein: CASSAGSGTYTDTQYF; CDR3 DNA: TGCGCCAGCAGCGCCGGTAGCGGTACCTACACAGATACGCAGTATTTT
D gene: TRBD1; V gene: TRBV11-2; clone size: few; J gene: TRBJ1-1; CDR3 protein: CASSFPRTGGFTEAFF; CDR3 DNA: TGTGCCAGCAGCTTCCCTCGGACAGGGGGCTTTACTGAAGCTTTCTTT
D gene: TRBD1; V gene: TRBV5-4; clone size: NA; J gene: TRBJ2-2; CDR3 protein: CASSSGQGRNTGELFF; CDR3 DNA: TGTGCCAGCAGTTCGGGACAGGGACGGAACACCGGGGAGCTGTTTTTT
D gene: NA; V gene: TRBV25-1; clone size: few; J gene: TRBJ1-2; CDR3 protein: CASTLGGGRGYTF; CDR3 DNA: TGTGCCAGCACCCTCGGGGGGGGCAGGGGCTACACCTTC
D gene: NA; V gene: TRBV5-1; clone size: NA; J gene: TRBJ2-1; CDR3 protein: CASSVSGDHLYNEQFF; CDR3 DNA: TGCGCCAGCAGCGTGTCAGGGGACCACCTATACAATGAGCAGTTCTTC
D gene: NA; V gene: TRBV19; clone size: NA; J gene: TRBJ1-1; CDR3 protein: CASSIVGSRFAFF; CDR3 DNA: TGTGCCAGTAGTATCGTCGGGTCTCGGTTCGCTTTCTTT
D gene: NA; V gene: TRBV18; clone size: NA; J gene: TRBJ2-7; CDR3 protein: CASSTAYEQYF; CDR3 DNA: TGTGCCAGCTCAACGGCCTACGAGCAGTACTTC
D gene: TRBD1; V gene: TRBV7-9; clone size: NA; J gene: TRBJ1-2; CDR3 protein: CASSAQGVGGYTF; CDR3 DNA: TGTGCCAGCAGCGCACAGGGGGTAGGGGGCTACACCTTC
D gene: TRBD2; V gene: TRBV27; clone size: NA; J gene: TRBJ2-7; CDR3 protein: CASTTIGGANEQYF; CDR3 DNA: TGTGCCAGCACCACCATCGGGGGGGCGAACGAGCAGTACTTC
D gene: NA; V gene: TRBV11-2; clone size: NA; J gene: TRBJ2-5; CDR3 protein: CASSLGVKWTQYF; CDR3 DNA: TGTGCCAGCAGCTTAGGCGTTAAGTGGACCCAGTACTTC
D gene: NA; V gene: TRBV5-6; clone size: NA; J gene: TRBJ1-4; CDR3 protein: CASSSLQGGREKLFF; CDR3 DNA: TGTGCCAGCAGCTCCCTACAGGGTGGGAGAGAAAAACTGTTTTTT
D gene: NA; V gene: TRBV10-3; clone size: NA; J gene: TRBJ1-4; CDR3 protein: CATAGSGMDEKLFF; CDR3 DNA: TGTGCCACCGCGGGGTCGGGGATGGATGAAAAACTGTTTTTT
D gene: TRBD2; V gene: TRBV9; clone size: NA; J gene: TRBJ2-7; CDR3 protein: CASSVGAGALSYEQYF; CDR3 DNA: TGTGCCAGCAGCGTAGGTGCGGGAGCTCTTTCCTACGAGCAGTACTTC
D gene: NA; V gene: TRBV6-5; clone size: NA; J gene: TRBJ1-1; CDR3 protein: CASSYSRQLSEAFF; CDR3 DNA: TGTGCCAGCAGTTACTCGAGACAATTATCTGAAGCTTTCTTT
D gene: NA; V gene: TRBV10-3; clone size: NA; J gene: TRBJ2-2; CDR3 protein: CAITNTGELFF; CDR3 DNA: TGTGCCATCACAAACACCGGGGAGCTGTTTTTT
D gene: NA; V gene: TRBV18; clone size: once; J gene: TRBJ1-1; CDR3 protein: CASSLERGRAEAFF; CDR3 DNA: TGTGCCAGCTCACTAGAACGGGGTCGGGCTGAAGCTTTCTTT
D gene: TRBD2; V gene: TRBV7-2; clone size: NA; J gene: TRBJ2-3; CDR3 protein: CASLQRGGRTDTQYF; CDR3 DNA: TGTGCCAGCCTACAACGGGGCGGGAGGACAGATACGCAGTATTTT
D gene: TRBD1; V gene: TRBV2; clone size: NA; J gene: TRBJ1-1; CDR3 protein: CASRDTGQEGGYTEAFF; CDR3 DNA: TGTGCCAGCAGAGATACGGGACAGGAAGGGGGTTACACTGAAGCTTTCTTT
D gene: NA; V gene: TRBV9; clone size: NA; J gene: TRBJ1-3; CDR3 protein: CASSPKGGFAGNTIYF; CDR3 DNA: TGTGCCAGCAGCCCAAAAGGAGGCTTCGCTGGAAACACCATATATTTT
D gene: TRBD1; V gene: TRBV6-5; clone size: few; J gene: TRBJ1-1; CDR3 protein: CASSYGQAQITEAFF; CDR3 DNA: TGTGCCAGCAGTTACGGACAGGCTCAGATCACTGAAGCTTTCTTT
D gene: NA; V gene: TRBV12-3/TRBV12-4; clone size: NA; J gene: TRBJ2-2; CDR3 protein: CASNRRVSRELFF; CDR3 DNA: TGTGCCAGCAACAGGCGAGTTTCAAGGGAGCTGTTTTTT
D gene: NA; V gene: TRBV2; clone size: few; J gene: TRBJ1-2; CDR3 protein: CASRVRINYGYTF; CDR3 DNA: TGTGCCAGCAGGGTCAGGATTAACTATGGCTACACCTTC
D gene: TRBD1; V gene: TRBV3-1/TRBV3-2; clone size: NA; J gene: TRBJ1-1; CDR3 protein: CASSQLGEGQGNTEAFF; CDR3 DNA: TGTGCCAGCAGCCAACTTGGCGAGGGACAGGGGAACACTGAAGCTTTCTTT
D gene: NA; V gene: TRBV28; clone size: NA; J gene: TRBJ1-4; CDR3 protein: CASSLRRGNEKLFF; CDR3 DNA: TGTGCCAGCAGTTTAAGAAGGGGGAATGAAAAACTGTTTTTT
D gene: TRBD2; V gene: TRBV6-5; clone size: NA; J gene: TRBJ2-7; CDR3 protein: CASRRTSASYEQYF; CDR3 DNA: TGTGCCAGCCGACGGACTAGCGCGTCCTACGAGCAGTACTTC
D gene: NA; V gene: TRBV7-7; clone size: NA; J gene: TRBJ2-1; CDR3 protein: CASSLGGGGYNEQFF; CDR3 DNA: TGTGCCAGCAGCTTGGGGGGAGGGGGCTACAATGAGCAGTTCTTC
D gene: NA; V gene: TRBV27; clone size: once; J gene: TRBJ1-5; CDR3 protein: CASSLSAAAAQHF; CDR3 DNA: TGTGCCAGCAGTTTATCTGCAGCCGCGGCCCAGCATTTT
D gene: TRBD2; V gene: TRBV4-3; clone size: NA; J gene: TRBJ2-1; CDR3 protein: CASSEPLAGGHNEQFF; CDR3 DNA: TGCGCCAGCAGTGAACCTCTAGCGGGAGGACACAATGAGCAGTTCTTC
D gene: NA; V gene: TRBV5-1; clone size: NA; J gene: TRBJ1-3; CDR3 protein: CASTATGGGNTIYF; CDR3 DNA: TGCGCCAGCACGGCGACAGGTGGTGGAAACACCATATATTTT
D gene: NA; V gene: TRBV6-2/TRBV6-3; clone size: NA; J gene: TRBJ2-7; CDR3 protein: CASSYSRSGGGTISYEQYF; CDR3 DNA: TGTGCCAGCAGTTACTCGCGGTCGGGCGGGGGCACGATATCCTACGAGCAGTACTTC
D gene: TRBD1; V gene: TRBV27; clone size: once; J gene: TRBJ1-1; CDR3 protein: CASSLGTGHMNTEAFF; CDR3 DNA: TGTGCCAGCAGTTTGGGGACAGGGCACATGAACACTGAAGCTTTCTTT
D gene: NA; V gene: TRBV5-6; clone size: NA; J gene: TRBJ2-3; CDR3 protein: CASSFWTASTDTQYF; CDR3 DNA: TGTGCCAGCAGCTTCTGGACAGCTAGCACAGATACGCAGTATTTT